This is a list of T cell receptor beta chains from one sample in a study of T cell repertoires in cytomegalovirus infection. MiXCR was run by TCRdb on the reads, yielding one entry per CDR3 protein. The data contain 550,000 to 850,000 distinct CDR3 sequences, around 30% of them singletons. No antigen has been identified for these receptors. The sample was cultured PBMCs, taken from culture after CMV antigen stimulation. The receptors were gathered from a human donor in good health (CMV status not recorded). Some clones in this sample may be carry-over from other donors' samples. Each CDR3 is given with its conserved first and last residue. A D gene is named only where the DNA matches it firmly. Size tells how often a clone was seen (once, few, many) or the class of an expanded clone, and some rows leave it out.

NA TRBJ2-5 few TRBV7-9 CASSPTGEDQYF TGTGCCAGCAGCCCTACCGGGGAGGACCAGTACTTC
TRBD1 TRBJ1-2 few TRBV4-2 CASSQERDRGLFGYTF TGTGCCAGCAGCCAAGAGCGCGACAGGGGTTTGTTCGGCTACACCTTC
NA TRBJ2-1 NA TRBV20-1 CSVRPVVNEQFF TGCAGTGTTCGACCCGTAGTGAATGAGCAGTTCTTC
NA TRBJ2-5 NA TRBV6-2/TRBV6-3 CASSYSRVSGTQYF TGTGCCAGCAGTTACTCGAGGGTCTCGGGGACCCAGTACTTC
TRBD2 TRBJ2-3 few TRBV7-2 CASSWGGPRDTQYF TGTGCCAGCAGCTGGGGGGGACCCAGAGATACGCAGTATTTT
TRBD2 TRBJ2-3 NA TRBV5-4 CASSQQLAGVTDTQYF TGTGCCAGCAGCCAACAACTAGCGGGAGTGACAGATACGCAGTATTTT
NA TRBJ2-1 NA TRBV18 CASSPYGGPSSYNEQFF TGTGCCAGCTCACCATACGGTGGCCCGAGCTCCTACAATGAGCAGTTCTTC
NA TRBJ2-5 NA TRBV7-4 CASSLRRTVGSQETQYF TGTGCCAGCAGCCTCCGTCGGACAGTCGGTTCTCAAGAGACCCAGTACTTC
TRBD1 TRBJ1-2 many TRBV7-2 CASSFFGRGVYGYTF TGTGCCAGCAGCTTTTTTGGCAGGGGGGTGTATGGCTACACCTTC
NA TRBJ2-4 NA TRBV6-1 CASRRRFTVAKNIQYF TGTGCCAGCAGGAGACGATTTACCGTAGCCAAAAACATTCAGTACTTC
NA TRBJ2-1 few TRBV10-3 CAISGGGAESSYNEQFF TGTGCCATCAGTGGGGGTGGGGCGGAGAGCTCCTACAATGAGCAGTTCTTC
NA TRBJ2-2 NA TRBV7-2 CASSLNGGHTGELFF TGTGCCAGCAGCTTAAACGGGGGACACACCGGGGAGCTGTTTTTT
NA TRBJ1-5 NA TRBV5-1 CASSLVPGDQPQHF TGCGCCAGCAGCTTGGTACCGGGAGATCAGCCCCAGCATTTT
TRBD1 TRBJ2-1 NA TRBV11-2 CASSQVQGATYEQFF TGTGCCAGCAGCCAGGTGCAGGGGGCGACCTATGAGCAGTTCTTC
TRBD2 TRBJ2-1 NA TRBV6-2/TRBV6-3 CASSYGGGVEQFF TGTGCCAGCAGTTACGGGGGGGGTGTAGAGCAGTTCTTC
TRBD1 TRBJ2-7 NA TRBV29-1 CSVEGPRTGRYEQYF TGCAGCGTTGAAGGGCCGAGGACAGGGAGATACGAGCAGTACTTC
NA TRBJ2-1 NA TRBV6-5 CASSRQGKTYNEQFF TGTGCCAGCAGTCGCCAGGGTAAAACCTACAATGAGCAGTTCTTC
NA TRBJ1-1 once TRBV29-1 CSARTASGDTEAFF TGCAGCGCGAGGACGGCCAGCGGTGACACTGAAGCTTTCTTT
TRBD1 TRBJ2-5 few TRBV12-3/TRBV12-4 CASRTGTEETQYF TGTGCCAGCAGGACCGGGACAGAAGAGACCCAGTACTTC
NA TRBJ1-4 NA TRBV11-2 CASSPRSNREKLFF TGTGCCAGCAGCCCCCGGAGTAATCGCGAAAAACTGTTTTTT
NA TRBJ1-5 NA TRBV19 CASSTGATNQPQHF TGTGCCAGTAGTACCGGGGCAACCAATCAGCCCCAGCATTTT
NA TRBJ1-3 NA TRBV12-3/TRBV12-4 CAGSPRGMDIIYF TGTGCCGGCAGCCCACGAGGGATGGACATCATATATTTT
NA TRBJ1-5 NA TRBV2 CASRETVDQPQHF TGTGCCAGCAGGGAGACAGTAGATCAGCCCCAGCATTTT
NA TRBJ1-6 NA TRBV20-1 CSASPDSGGSPLHF TGCAGTGCTAGCCCAGATAGTGGGGGTTCACCCCTCCACTTT
TRBD1 TRBJ1-4 once TRBV15 CATSSRGQDEKLFF TGTGCCACCAGCAGTCGCGGACAGGATGAAAAACTGTTTTTT
NA TRBJ2-7 NA TRBV27 CASSTMGLREQYF TGTGCCAGCAGCACTATGGGACTCAGGGAGCAGTACTTC
NA TRBJ2-1 few TRBV19 CASSEGVGNPRGFF TGTGCCAGTAGTGAAGGTGTGGGGAACCCTCGGGGGTTCTTC
TRBD1 TRBJ2-2 few TRBV11-2 CASSLEPGGPGELFF TGTGCCAGCAGCTTAGAGCCAGGGGGCCCCGGGGAGCTGTTTTTT
TRBD1 TRBJ2-3 NA TRBV5-4 CASSFRGQSTDTQYF TGTGCCAGCAGTTTCCGGGGACAGAGCACAGATACGCAGTATTTT
NA TRBJ2-3 few TRBV11-2 CASSLRGGISTDTQYF TGTGCCAGCAGCTTAAGAGGGGGGATTAGCACAGATACGCAGTATTTT
NA TRBJ2-3 NA TRBV5-6 CASSPTGRSTDTQYF TGTGCCAGCAGCCCGACGGGACGAAGCACAGATACGCAGTATTTT
TRBD1 TRBJ1-1 NA TRBV3-1 CASSSGQGAPEAFF TGTGCCAGCAGCTCCGGACAGGGGGCCCCTGAAGCTTTCTTT
TRBD2 TRBJ2-3 few TRBV5-6 CASSLLSAGGLITDTQYF TGTGCCAGCAGCTTGCTGTCGGCGGGAGGCCTGATCACAGATACGCAGTATTTT
NA TRBJ1-1 few TRBV6-5 CASKEAGGMNTEAFF TGTGCCAGCAAAGAGGCCGGCGGTATGAACACTGAAGCTTTCTTT
TRBD1 TRBJ2-7 NA TRBV19 CASSRRGQTYEQYF TGTGCCAGTAGTAGACGGGGACAGACCTACGAGCAGTACTTC
TRBD2 TRBJ2-5 few TRBV2 CASSEVGWTSGQETQYF TGTGCCAGCAGTGAAGTAGGATGGACTAGCGGTCAAGAGACCCAGTACTTC
NA TRBJ2-7 few TRBV4-3 CASSQDHAGSSYEQYF TGCGCCAGCAGCCAAGATCATGCGGGAAGCTCCTACGAGCAGTACTTC
NA TRBJ1-6 NA TRBV24-1 CATSGKGYNSPLHF TGTGCCACCAGTGGCAAGGGATATAATTCACCCCTCCACTTT
NA TRBJ1-6 NA TRBV7-2 CASSSYRAPLHF TGTGCCAGCAGCTCTTACCGGGCACCCCTCCACTTT
TRBD1 TRBJ1-6 NA TRBV20-1 CSATRDRTSPLHF TGCAGTGCTACCCGGGACAGGACCTCGCCCCTCCACTTT
TRBD1 TRBJ2-3 few TRBV7-8 CASSPPGQGHGNTQYF TGTGCCAGCAGCCCCCCGGGACAGGGGCATGGGAATACGCAGTATTTT
TRBD2 TRBJ2-7 NA TRBV12-3/TRBV12-4 CASTRTSGRAYEQYF TGTGCCAGCACCCGCACCAGCGGGAGGGCTTACGAGCAGTACTTC
NA TRBJ2-1 NA TRBV19 CASSIELGRVDNEQFF TGTGCCAGTAGTATAGAATTGGGGCGGGTCGACAATGAGCAGTTCTTC
TRBD2 TRBJ2-3 NA TRBV7-6 CASSLVLAGGPLSTDTQYF TGTGCCAGCAGCTTAGTCCTAGCGGGAGGGCCTCTGAGCACAGATACGCAGTATTTT
NA TRBJ1-6 NA TRBV5-4 CASSQSTLNNSPLHF TGTGCCAGCAGCCAGTCGACACTGAATAATTCACCCCTCCACTTT
NA TRBJ1-2 many TRBV7-2 CASSFMGDIAGYTF TGTGCCAGCAGCTTTATGGGGGACATAGCTGGCTACACCTTC
NA TRBJ2-7 few TRBV6-1 CASSEGFRGYSYEQYF TGTGCCAGCAGTGAAGGTTTCCGGGGATACTCCTACGAGCAGTACTTC
NA TRBJ2-5 NA TRBV25-1 CASSESTAYQETQYF TGTGCCAGCAGTGAATCGACCGCGTACCAAGAGACCCAGTACTTC
NA TRBJ1-2 few TRBV11-2 CASNPGGPDGYTF TGTGCCAGCAACCCGGGAGGGCCGGATGGCTACACCTTC
NA TRBJ2-7 once TRBV5-1 CASSDLAGSSYEQYF TGCGCCAGCAGCGATCTAGCTGGGAGCTCCTACGAGCAGTACTTC